This T cell receptor (beta chain) was sequenced for a study of T cells in Graves' hyperthyroidism and ophthalmopathy. Overall study findings and caveats: The blood repertoire included most of the expanded thyroid clonotypes above 0.001.

In the ophthalmopathy cohort, Clinical Activity Score was at least 3, NOSPECS grade at least 4, and duration under 3 months. For this clonotype: What it binds is not known.

The CDR3 regions of TCR beta were amplified from RNA transcripts. The HTBI set primed first-round TCR CDR3 RT-PCR. Via MiXCR, TCRdb re-called the multiplex PCR reads, giving one row per CDR3 protein. Among over 400,000 distinct CDR3 sequences listed, roughly 14% were seen once. Per germline, CDR1 SGHAT and CDR2 FQNNGV. Trimming pared 1 base from V and 6 bases from J, leaving 9 bases between. The CDR3 is 14 amino acids. This rearrangement joins TRBV11-2 to TRBJ2-2; D may match TRBD1 or TRBD2 (6 bases each). Material for sequencing was blood. This receptor was identified in a man aged 18 to 29 with Graves' ophthalmopathy. The CDR3 sequence: CASSLVGGAGELFF. CDR3 DNA: TGTGCCAGCAGCTTAGTCGGGGGCGCCGGGGAGCTGTTTTTT.